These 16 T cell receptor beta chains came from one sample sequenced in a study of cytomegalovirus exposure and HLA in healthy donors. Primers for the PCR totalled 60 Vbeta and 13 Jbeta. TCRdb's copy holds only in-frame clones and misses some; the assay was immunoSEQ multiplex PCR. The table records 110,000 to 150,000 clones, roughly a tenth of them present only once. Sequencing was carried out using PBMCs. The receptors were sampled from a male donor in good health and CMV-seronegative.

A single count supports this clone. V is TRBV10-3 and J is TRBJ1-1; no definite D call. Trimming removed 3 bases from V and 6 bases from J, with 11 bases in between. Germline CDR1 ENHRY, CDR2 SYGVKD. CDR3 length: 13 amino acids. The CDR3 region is CAISEDPRAEAFF. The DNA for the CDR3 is TGTGCCATCAGTGAAGATCCCCGAGCTGAAGCTTTCTTT.

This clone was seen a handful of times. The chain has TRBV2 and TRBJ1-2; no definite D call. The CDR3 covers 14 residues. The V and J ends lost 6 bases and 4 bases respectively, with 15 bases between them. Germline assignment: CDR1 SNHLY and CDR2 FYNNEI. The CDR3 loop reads CASSDIKFGYGYTF. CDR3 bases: TGTGCCAGCAGCGATATAAAGTTCGGCTATGGCTACACCTTC.

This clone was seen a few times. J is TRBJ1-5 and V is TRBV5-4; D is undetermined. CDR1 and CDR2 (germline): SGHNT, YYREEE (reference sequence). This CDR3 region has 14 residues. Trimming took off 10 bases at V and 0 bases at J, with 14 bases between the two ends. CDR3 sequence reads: CAYERRGSNQPQHF. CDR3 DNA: TGTGCCTACGAGCGGCGTGGTAGCAATCAGCCCCAGCATTTT.

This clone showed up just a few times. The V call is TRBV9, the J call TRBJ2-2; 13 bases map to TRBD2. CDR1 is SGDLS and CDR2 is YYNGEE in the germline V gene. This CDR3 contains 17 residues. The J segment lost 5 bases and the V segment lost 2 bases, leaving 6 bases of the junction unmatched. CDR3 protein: CASSVTSGRALTGELFF. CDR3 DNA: TGTGCCAGCAGCGTTACTAGCGGGAGGGCCCTAACCGGGGAGCTGTTTTTT.

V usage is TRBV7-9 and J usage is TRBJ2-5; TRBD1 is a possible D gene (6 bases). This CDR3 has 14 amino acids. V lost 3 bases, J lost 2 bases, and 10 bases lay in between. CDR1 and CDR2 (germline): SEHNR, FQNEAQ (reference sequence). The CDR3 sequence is CASSFSDRQETQYF. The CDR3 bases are TGTGCCAGCAGCTTTTCGGACAGACAAGAGACCCAGTACTTC.

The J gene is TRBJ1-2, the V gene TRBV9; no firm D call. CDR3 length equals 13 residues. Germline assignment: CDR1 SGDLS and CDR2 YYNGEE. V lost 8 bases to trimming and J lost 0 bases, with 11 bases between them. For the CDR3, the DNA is TGTGCCAGTCTAGGTTCAGCTAACTATGGCTACACCTTC. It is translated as CASLGSANYGYTF.

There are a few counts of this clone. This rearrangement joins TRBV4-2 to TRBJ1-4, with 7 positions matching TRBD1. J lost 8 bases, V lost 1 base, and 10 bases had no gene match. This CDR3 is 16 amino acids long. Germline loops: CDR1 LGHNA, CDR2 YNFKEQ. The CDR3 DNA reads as TGTGCCAGCAGCCAAGGACAGGGAATACAGGGAGAAAAACTGTTTTTT. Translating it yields CASSQGQGIQGEKLFF.

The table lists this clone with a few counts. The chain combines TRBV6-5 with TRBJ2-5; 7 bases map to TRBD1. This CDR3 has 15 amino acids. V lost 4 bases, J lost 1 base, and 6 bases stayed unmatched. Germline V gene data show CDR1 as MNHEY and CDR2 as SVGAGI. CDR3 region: CASSSGRGPQETQYF. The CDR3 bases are TGTGCCAGCAGTTCCGGTAGGGGGCCCCAAGAGACCCAGTACTTC.

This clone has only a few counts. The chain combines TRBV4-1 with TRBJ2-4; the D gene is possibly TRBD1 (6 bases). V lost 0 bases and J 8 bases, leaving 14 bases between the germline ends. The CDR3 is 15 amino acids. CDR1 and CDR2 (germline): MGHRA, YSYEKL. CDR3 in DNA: TGCGCCAGCAGCCAAGAATCAACAGGGCGGGACATTCAGTACTTC. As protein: CASSQESTGRDIQYF.

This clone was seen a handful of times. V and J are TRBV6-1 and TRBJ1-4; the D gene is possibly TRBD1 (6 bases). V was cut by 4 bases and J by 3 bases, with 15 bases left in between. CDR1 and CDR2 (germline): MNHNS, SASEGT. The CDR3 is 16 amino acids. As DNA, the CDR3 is TGTGCCAGCAGTGTAATTCCAGGGGCTTCTAATGAAAAACTGTTTTTT. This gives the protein CASSVIPGASNEKLFF.

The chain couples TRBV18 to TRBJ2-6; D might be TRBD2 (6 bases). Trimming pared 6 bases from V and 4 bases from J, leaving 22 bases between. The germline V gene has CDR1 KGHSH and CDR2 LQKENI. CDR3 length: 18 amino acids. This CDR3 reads CASSPAGGTSIGANVLTF. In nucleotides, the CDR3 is TGTGCCAGCTCCCCAGCCGGGGGAACATCGATCGGGGCCAACGTCCTGACTTTC.

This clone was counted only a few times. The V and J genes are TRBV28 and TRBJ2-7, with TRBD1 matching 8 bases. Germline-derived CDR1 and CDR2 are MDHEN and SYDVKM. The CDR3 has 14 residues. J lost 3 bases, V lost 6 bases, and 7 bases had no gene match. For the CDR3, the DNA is TGTGCCAGCAGCCTACAAGGGACAGGCTACGAGCAGTACTTC. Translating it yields CASSLQGTGYEQYF.

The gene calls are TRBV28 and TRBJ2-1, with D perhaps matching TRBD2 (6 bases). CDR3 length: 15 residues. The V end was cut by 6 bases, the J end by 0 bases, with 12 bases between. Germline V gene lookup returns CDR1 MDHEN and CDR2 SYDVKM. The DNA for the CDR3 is TGTGCCAGCAGGTACCGGGACTCCTCCTACAATGAGCAGTTCTTC. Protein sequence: CASRYRDSSYNEQFF.

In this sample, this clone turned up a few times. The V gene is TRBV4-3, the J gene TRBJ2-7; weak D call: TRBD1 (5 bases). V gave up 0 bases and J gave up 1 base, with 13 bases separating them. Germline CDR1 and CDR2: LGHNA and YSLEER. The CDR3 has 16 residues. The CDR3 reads CASSQDQVRESYEQYF. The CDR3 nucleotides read TGCGCCAGCAGCCAAGATCAGGTCAGGGAATCCTACGAGCAGTACTTC.

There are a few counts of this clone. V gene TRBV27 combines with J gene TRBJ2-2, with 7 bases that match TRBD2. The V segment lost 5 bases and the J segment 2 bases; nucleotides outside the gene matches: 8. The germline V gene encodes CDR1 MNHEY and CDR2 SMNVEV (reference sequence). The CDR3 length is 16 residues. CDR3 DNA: TGTGCCAGCAGTCCCGGGGAGGGGTTCAACACCGGGGAGCTGTTTTTT. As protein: CASSPGEGFNTGELFF.

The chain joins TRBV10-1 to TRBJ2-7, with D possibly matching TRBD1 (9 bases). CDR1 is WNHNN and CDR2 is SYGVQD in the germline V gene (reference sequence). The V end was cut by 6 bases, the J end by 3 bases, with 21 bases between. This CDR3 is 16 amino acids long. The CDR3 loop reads CASSLAGQGLYYEQYF. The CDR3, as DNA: TGCGCCAGCAGCTTAGCGGGACAGGGACTATACTACGAGCAGTACTTC.